Following are 2 T cell receptor beta chains from one sample sequenced in a study of CD8+CD57+ T cells in acquired aplastic anemia. Template material for TCR beta VDJ and CDR3 profiling consisted of genomic DNA. TCRdb itself ran the reads through MiXCR, one entry per CDR3 protein. The sample lists about 110,000 distinct CDR3 sequences; 40% to 60% were seen once. Sequencing was performed on sorted CD4+, CD8+, or CD8+CD57+ T cells (not recorded which) from PBMCs. The receptor source for this set is a human donor in good health, serving as a control.

This clonotype has a count of ten or more. This rearrangement joins TRBV6-4 to TRBJ2-2; the D is unclear. CDR1 MRHNA and CDR2 SNTAGT come from the germline V gene. V lost 5 bases, J lost 7 bases, and 11 bases lay in between. This CDR3 has 13 residues. The CDR3 DNA reads as TGTGCCAGCAGTACTACGGAGAACGGGGAGCTGTTTTTT. As protein: CASSTTENGELFF.

This clonotype was observed at least ten times. The chain links TRBV3-1 to TRBJ2-5; D is unresolved. In germline, CDR1 is LGHDT, CDR2 YNNKEL (reference sequence). The V and J ends lost 6 bases and 5 bases respectively, with 16 bases between them. This CDR3 is 14 amino acids long. CDR3 protein: CASSPRASRETQYF. The DNA for the CDR3 is TGTGCCAGCAGTCCCCGGGCGTCCCGCGAGACCCAGTACTTC.